The 18 T cell receptor beta chains presented below share a single source sample, sequenced in a study of blood T cells in healthy people across ages. For the second PCR, which ran for about 6 to 12 cycles, a sample-barcoded 5' primer and a J-beta primer mix were used. TCRdb ran MiXCR on the 5' RACE reads and lists one entry per CDR3 protein. This sample has roughly 2 million distinct CDR3 sequences; roughly 50% occur once, and the top ten carry over 2%. Sequencing input: blood. The source of these receptors is a woman aged 40 to 49 in good health.

Note on this clonotype: A junction boundary mismatches the germline segment, possibly from a read error. The chain recombines TRBV27 with TRBJ2-6; D not resolved. The V gene's germline CDR1 is MNHEY and CDR2 SMNVEV (reference sequence). The length of the CDR3 is 15 residues. The CDR3 reads CAGSRPSSGANVLTF. The DNA of the CDR3 is TGTGCCGGCAGTCGGCCGAGCTCTGGGGCCAACGTCCTGACTTTC.

The table lists this clonotype with a few counts. The V gene is TRBV2, the J gene TRBJ2-7; D remains unclear. Between the trimmed V and J ends, which lost 2 bases and 0 bases, there was a span of 11 bases. This CDR3 comprises 15 residues. Germline-derived CDR1 and CDR2 are SNHLY and FYNNEI. The CDR3 DNA reads TGTGCCAGCAGTGAATTTGGCGAGAGCTCCTACGAGCAGTACTTC. The encoded protein is CASSEFGESSYEQYF.

The table lists this clonotype with a few counts. The rearrangement uses TRBV7-2 and TRBJ2-3; the match to TRBD1 covers 7 bases. CDR3 length: 12 amino acids. The V and J ends lost 10 bases and 3 bases, in that order; junction bases with no gene match: 4. From germline, CDR1 is SGHTA and CDR2 FQGNSA. The chain's CDR3 is CATTTGTDTQYF. The CDR3 DNA reads as TGTGCCACCACGACAGGGACAGATACGCAGTATTTT.

The CDR3 is CASNYLTSGGFYEQYF. The DNA of the CDR3 is TGTGCCAGCAACTATCTAACTAGCGGGGGATTTTACGAGCAGTACTTC. The chain couples TRBV21-1 to TRBJ2-7; TRBD2, the table's D call, lacks a check against the DNA. TRBV21-1 constitutes a pseudogene. This CDR3 is built from 16 residues.

The J gene is TRBJ1-4, the V gene TRBV27; D is unresolved. The CDR3 loop spans 14 amino acids. Trimming removed 4 bases at V and 6 bases at J, with 12 bases between. Germline V lookup: CDR1 MNHEY, CDR2 SMNVEV (reference sequence). The CDR3, as DNA: TGTGCCAGCAGTTCTCGACCGGTTCATGAAAAACTGTTTTTT. Encoded protein: CASSSRPVHEKLFF.

This clonotype has ten or more counts. The CDR3 here is CASSPPGNEQYF. DNA of the CDR3: TGTGCCAGCAGCCCCCCGGGGAACGAGCAGTACTTC. The chain links TRBV18 to TRBJ2-7, with D tentatively TRBD2 (5 bases). The CDR3 spans 12 residues. From germline, CDR1 is KGHSH and CDR2 LQKENI. Trimming removed 8 bases from V and 5 bases from J, with 13 bases in between.

The chain links TRBV20-1 to TRBJ2-7, with D tentatively TRBD1 (6 bases). From germline, CDR1 is DFQATT and CDR2 SNEGSKA (reference sequence). Trimming removed 0 bases at V and 2 bases at J, with 11 bases between. The CDR3 is 14 amino acids. CDR3 loop: CSARDSNRAYEQYF. The CDR3 DNA sequence: TGCAGTGCTAGAGATTCAAACAGGGCCTACGAGCAGTACTTC.

The chain couples TRBV7-3 to TRBJ2-1; a weak D match, TRBD2 (6 bases). The ends were cut back, 5 bases at V and 4 bases at J, with 15 bases in the middle. Germline V CDR1 and CDR2: SGHTA, FQGTGA. This CDR3 has 15 residues. CDR3 sequence reads: CASSDNGGLYNEQFF. In nucleotides, the CDR3 is TGTGCCAGCAGCGACAATGGGGGACTGTACAATGAGCAGTTCTTC.

This clonotype was found a few times. This rearrangement joins TRBV27 to TRBJ2-1, with D perhaps TRBD1 (6 bases). The CDR3 contains 13 residues. Germline V lookup: CDR1 MNHEY, CDR2 SMNVEV (reference sequence). Between the trimmed V and J ends, which lost 6 bases and 10 bases, there was a span of 16 bases. The CDR3 region has the DNA TGTGCCAGCAGGGATACAGGGATATGGGAGCAGTTCTTC. Its translation is CASRDTGIWEQFF.

V and J are TRBV4-2 and TRBJ2-7; 7 bases match TRBD1. Germline V gene data show CDR1 as LGHNA and CDR2 as YNFKEQ. With V trimmed by 5 bases and J by 4 bases, 14 bases remained unmatched. CDR3 length equals 16 residues. The CDR3 bases are TGTGCCAGCAGCTTAACCCTGGGACAGACCGCGTACGAGCAGTACTTC. It encodes CASSLTLGQTAYEQYF.

This clonotype has just a few counts. V is TRBV9 and J is TRBJ2-1; D may be TRBD2 (5 bases). CDR3 length: 15 residues. Between the trimmed V and J ends, which lost 0 bases and 1 base, there was a span of 8 bases. Germline V gene sequence: CDR1 SGDLS, CDR2 YYNGEE. This CDR3 reads CASSVGSESYNEQFF. CDR3 bases: TGTGCCAGCAGCGTAGGTAGCGAATCCTACAATGAGCAGTTCTTC.

The chain uses TRBV5-5 and TRBJ2-3; TRBD2 aligns across 10 bases. CDR1 and CDR2 from the germline V gene are SGHKS and YYEKEE (reference sequence). V was pared by 3 bases and J by 1 base, with 11 bases of the junction left unmatched. The CDR3 runs 18 residues. The DNA of the CDR3 is TGTGCCAGCAGCTCTCGGAGGGGAGGACTAGCGGGCACAGATACGCAGTATTTT. Translation: CASSSRRGGLAGTDTQYF. Full variable domain (outside the CDR3, taken from reference TRBV5-5 and TRBJ2-3): DAGVTQSPTHLIKTRGQQVTLRCSPISGHKSVSWYQQVLGQGPQFIFQYYEKEERGRGNFPDRFSARQFPNYSSELNVNALLLGDSALYLCASSSRRGGLAGTDTQYFGPGTRLTVL.

This clonotype has only a few counts. The chain recombines TRBV29-1 with TRBJ2-1; D unresolved. The CDR3 length is 14 residues. In germline, CDR1 is SQVTM, CDR2 ANQGSEA. Trimming took off 0 bases at V and 4 bases at J, with 10 bases between the two ends. The CDR3 sequence is CSVEDRKKYNEQFF. The CDR3 region has the DNA TGCAGCGTTGAAGACCGGAAAAAGTACAATGAGCAGTTCTTC.

The chain uses TRBV27 and TRBJ1-5, with 7 bases lining up with TRBD1. The germline CDR1 and CDR2 sequences are MNHEY and SMNVEV (reference sequence). There are 15 residues in the CDR3. J lost 6 bases, V lost 4 bases, and 9 bases had no gene match. The CDR3 DNA is TGTGCCAGCAGTTCGTCCAGGGGGGCGGGTCAGCCCCAGCATTTT. It specifies CASSSSRGAGQPQHF.

This clonotype occurred a few times. The V call is TRBV20-1, the J call TRBJ2-1; D might be TRBD1 (6 bases). V was clipped by 0 bases and J by 3 bases, with 18 bases between them. Germline CDR1 reads DFQATT; CDR2 reads SNEGSKA (reference sequence). CDR3 length: 17 amino acids. CDR3 residues: CSARDNIVVRGYNEQFF. The CDR3 coding sequence is TGCAGTGCTAGAGATAATATTGTCGTCAGGGGCTACAATGAGCAGTTCTTC.

The chain combines TRBV7-3 with TRBJ2-1, with TRBD2 matching 16 bases. Gene TRBJ2-7 matches the end of the DNA better, so the J call may be wrong. Germline CDR1 is SGHTA and CDR2 is FQGTGA. This CDR3 comprises 19 residues. The DNA for the CDR3 is TGTGCCAGCAGCTACCTGGGACTAGCGGGGGGGAGTTCCTACAATGAGCAGTACTTC. Protein: CASSYLGLAGGSSYNEQYF.

The chain combines TRBV5-1 with TRBJ2-5, with 7 positions matching TRBD2. The CDR3 extends over 15 amino acids. CDR1 SGHRS and CDR2 YFSETQ come from the germline V gene. V lost 0 bases, J lost 1 base, and 3 bases stayed unmatched. The CDR3 DNA is TGCGCCAGCAGCTTGGACGGGGGGATCCAAGAGACCCAGTACTTC. The encoded protein is CASSLDGGIQETQYF.

As for this clonotype: One base away lies a much larger clone, so this may be a sequencing read error. This chain uses TRBV27 with TRBJ2-4; D is undetermined. With the DNA end fitting TRBJ2-5 better, the J assignment may be wrong. The CDR3 consists of 11 residues. Per germline, CDR1 MNHEY and CDR2 SMNVEV (reference sequence). The CDR3 sequence is CASSAQGTQYF. Written as DNA, the CDR3 is TGTGCCAGCAGCGCCCAAGGGACCCAGTACTTC.